The 18 T cell receptor beta chains below were found in one sample sequenced in a study of T-cell memory formation after mild COVID-19. Each CDR3 protein is one row after TCRdb ran MiXCR on the 5' RACE reads. This table holds some 65,000 distinct CDR3 sequences, roughly a sixth found once. Sequencing was done on a sample of PBMCs or a T cell subset sorted from them (not recorded which). Every receptor here comes from an adult woman who had mild COVID-19 (a few samples of this study predate the infection). Cell type and time point are not known.

There are a few counts of this clonotype. This chain connects TRBV4-1 to TRBJ1-1; D may be TRBD1 (6 bases). Germline V lookup: CDR1 MGHRA, CDR2 YSYEKL. V shed 4 bases and J shed 0 bases, with 9 bases lying between them. The length of the CDR3 is 14 residues. The CDR3 coding sequence is TGCGCCAGCAGCCCTGGACAGATGAACACTGAAGCTTTCTTT. It encodes CASSPGQMNTEAFF.

This chain links TRBV9 with TRBJ1-5; D is uncertain. This CDR3 is built from 14 residues. Trimming removed 0 bases at V and 1 base at J, with 5 bases between. CDR1 SGDLS and CDR2 YYNGEE come from the germline V gene. CDR3 nucleotides: TGTGCCAGCAGCGTAGACGACAGCAATCAGCCCCAGCATTTT. Protein product: CASSVDDSNQPQHF.

The V and J genes are TRBV28 and TRBJ2-7; 8 bases line up with TRBD2. Germline assignment: CDR1 MDHEN and CDR2 SYDVKM. This CDR3 has 13 amino acids. V was clipped by 1 base and J by 6 bases; unmatched bases: 2. CDR3 sequence reads: CASSLSGGAEQYF. The CDR3 DNA reads as TGTGCCAGCAGTTTATCCGGGGGGGCCGAGCAGTACTTC.

The genes are TRBV12-3 or TRBV12-4 and TRBJ2-3, with D possibly TRBD2 on 7 matching bases. The CDR3 sequence is 15 residues long. Trimming took 8 bases from V and 3 from J, leaving 18 bases between them. The CDR3 loop is CASLWGGYPTDTQYF. CDR3 nucleotides: TGTGCCAGCCTATGGGGGGGCTACCCTACAGATACGCAGTATTTT.

This clonotype was found many times. V gene TRBV7-9 combines with J gene TRBJ2-1, with 7 nucleotides matching TRBD2. The length of the CDR3 is 15 residues. Germline-derived CDR1 and CDR2 are SEHNR and FQNEAQ (reference sequence). V lost 8 bases and J lost 0; bases outside the gene matches: 7. The CDR3 protein is CASHSGIGSYNEQFF. CDR3 nucleotides: TGTGCCAGCCACAGCGGGATAGGCTCCTACAATGAGCAGTTCTTC.

This clonotype was counted ten times or more. The V and J genes are TRBV6-6 and TRBJ2-1; 11 nucleotides line up with TRBD2. Per germline, CDR1 MNHNY and CDR2 SVGAGI (reference sequence). The CDR3 covers 16 residues. Unmatched junction bases numbered 6, after V lost 5 bases and J lost 3 bases. For the CDR3, the DNA is TGTGCCAGCAGTCAACTAGCGGGGGACCTCTACAATGAGCAGTTCTTC. Amino acids: CASSQLAGDLYNEQFF.

The table lists this clonotype with many counts. The V gene is TRBV20-1, the J gene TRBJ2-7; TRBD2 agrees at 7 bases. Germline V gives CDR1 DFQATT, CDR2 SNEGSKA (reference sequence). CDR3 length equals 14 residues. The V and J ends lost 1 base and 7 bases, in that order; junction bases with no gene match: 10. In DNA form, the CDR3 reads TGCAGTGCTAGAGTTCTAGCGGACCAGATGGAGCAGTACTTC. The encoded protein is CSARVLADQMEQYF.

The rearrangement links TRBV5-1 to TRBJ2-5, with D tentatively TRBD2 (6 bases). CDR3 size: 16 residues. Germline CDR1 is SGHRS and CDR2 is YFSETQ. Trimming removed 2 bases from V and 1 base from J, with 15 bases in between. Written as DNA, the CDR3 is TGCGCCAGCAGCTTTTTTAGCGGCGCGAGCCAAGAGACCCAGTACTTC. This gives the protein CASSFFSGASQETQYF.

The table lists this clonotype with a few counts. The genes are TRBV6-5 and TRBJ2-2, with 10 positions matching TRBD1. From germline, CDR1 is MNHEY and CDR2 SVGAGI. The CDR3 is made up of 14 amino acids. V was pared by 4 bases and J by 5 bases, with 1 base of the junction left unmatched. The CDR3 sequence is CASSSGQGTGELFF. DNA for the CDR3: TGTGCCAGCAGTTCGGGACAGGGGACCGGGGAGCTGTTTTTT.

The sample holds a few counts of this clonotype. The chain uses TRBV6-5 and TRBJ2-1; D is unresolved. Between the trimmed V and J ends, which lost 2 bases and 0 bases, there was a span of 8 bases. Germline V CDR1 and CDR2: MNHEY, SVGAGI. The CDR3 totals 15 residues. CDR3 nucleotide sequence: TGTGCCAGCAGTTACAGGACGCGCTCCTACAATGAGCAGTTCTTC. It translates to CASSYRTRSYNEQFF.

The chain couples TRBV24-1 to TRBJ2-5; 9 positions match TRBD1. Germline values: CDR1 KGHDR, CDR2 SFDVKD. The CDR3 runs to 16 residues. J gave up 5 bases and V 4 bases, and 10 bases lay outside the gene matches. This CDR3 is CATSEPGTGNYETQYF. DNA for the CDR3: TGTGCCACCAGTGAGCCTGGGACAGGGAATTATGAGACCCAGTACTTC.

This clonotype has a handful of counts. The rearrangement uses TRBV12-3 or TRBV12-4 and TRBJ2-3; 7 nucleotides align to TRBD1. V gave up 6 bases and J gave up 5 bases; unmatched junction bases: 14. The CDR3 has 16 amino acids. The CDR3 protein is CASSSSTGLNIDTQYF. The DNA for the CDR3 is TGTGCCAGCAGCAGCTCGACAGGGCTCAATATAGATACGCAGTATTTT.

This clonotype has more than one count but fewer than ten. At one of its ends the junction is not consistent with the germline gene, which may arise from a read error. V gene TRBV6-5 combines with J gene TRBJ2-3; a weak D match, TRBD1 (6 bases). Germline CDR1 MNHEY, CDR2 SVGAGI. This CDR3 comprises 10 residues. CDR3 nucleotides: TGCCACTCAGGGGCAGATACGCAGTATTTT. Protein: CHSGADTQYF.

There are a few counts of this clonotype. The chain recombines TRBV5-1 with TRBJ1-1; 7 positions agree with TRBD1. CDR1 is SGHRS and CDR2 is YFSETQ in the germline V gene. The CDR3 runs to 13 residues. The trim removed 2 bases at V and 3 bases at J, leaving 1 base unmatched. The CDR3 is CASSLTGDTEAFF. CDR3 coding DNA: TGCGCCAGCAGCTTAACAGGGGACACTGAAGCTTTCTTT.

This clonotype has a handful of counts. This sequence joins TRBV20-1 and TRBJ2-3; D is possibly TRBD1 or TRBD2 (6 bases each). The ends were cut back, 0 bases at V and 2 bases at J, with 15 bases in the middle. Per germline, CDR1 DFQATT and CDR2 SNEGSKA (reference sequence). The CDR3 consists of 16 residues. CDR3 in amino acids: CSARDLTGAVTDTQYF. The CDR3 nucleotides read TGCAGTGCTAGAGATCTGACGGGGGCGGTCACAGATACGCAGTATTTT.

The genes are TRBV6-6 and TRBJ2-7; 8 nucleotides align to TRBD1. The CDR3 extends over 14 amino acids. V lost 2 bases to trimming and J lost 6 bases; unmatched junction nucleotides: 6. Germline loops: CDR1 MNHNY, CDR2 SVGAGI (reference sequence). The CDR3, as DNA: TGTGCCAGCAGTTACGAGGGACAGGTACCCGAGCAGTACTTC. Translated, it gives CASSYEGQVPEQYF.

This clonotype showed up just a few times. CDR3 in amino acids: CASSQEQGGGEQYF. The CDR3 DNA reads TGCGCCAGCAGCCAAGAACAGGGGGGAGGCGAGCAGTACTTC. The rearrangement links TRBV4-3 to TRBJ2-7; 8 nucleotides match TRBD1. The CDR3 loop spans 14 amino acids. Germline values: CDR1 LGHNA, CDR2 YSLEER. The V gene end was trimmed by 0 bases and the J gene end by 6 bases; junction bases not matched to a gene: 4.

This clonotype was picked up a small number of times. This chain links TRBV24-1 with TRBJ2-3, with 7 bases that match TRBD2. Germline values: CDR1 KGHDR, CDR2 SFDVKD. The ends lost 0 bases at V and 2 bases at J; junction bases unmatched: 4. The CDR3 is 16 residues long. CDR3 protein: CATSDLRGEITDTQYF. CDR3 sequence (DNA): TGTGCCACCAGTGATTTGCGGGGGGAGATCACAGATACGCAGTATTTT.